These 31 T cell receptor beta chains share one sample of origin, sequenced in a study of blood T cell repertoires in COVID-19. TCRdb keeps only in-frame clones here, not all; method: immunoSEQ multiplex PCR. The table has 25,000 to 30,000 clones, approximately 94% seen once. Sequenced material: peripheral blood. Receptors originate from a human donor with active COVID-19. The donor label of this sample is uncertain.

This clone appeared a single time. The chain recombines TRBV6-6 with TRBJ2-3, with D perhaps TRBD1 (6 bases). Germline lookup yields CDR1 MNHNY and CDR2 SVGAGI (reference sequence). Trimming left V 11 bases short and J 6 bases short, with 18 bases between. The CDR3 has 13 residues. The CDR3 here is CAVHTGRMDTQYF. The CDR3 bases are TGTGCCGTACATACAGGGAGAATGGATACGCAGTATTTT.

This rearrangement joins TRBV7-9 to TRBJ2-5, with 10 bases fitting TRBD2. Trimming at V came to 5 bases and at J to 0 bases, leaving 6 bases not matched to a gene. Germline V gives CDR1 SEHNR, CDR2 FQNEAQ (reference sequence). The CDR3 consists of 16 residues. CDR3 coding DNA: TGTGCCAGCAGCCCCGGGACTAGCGCGTACCAAGAGACCCAGTACTTC. Translating it yields CASSPGTSAYQETQYF.

The gene calls are TRBV30 and TRBJ1-6; the match to TRBD1 covers 7 bases. CDR1 is GTSNPN and CDR2 is SVGIG in the germline V gene (reference sequence). Germline trimming cut 7 bases from V and 7 bases from J; bases unmatched to any gene: 13. This CDR3 is 15 amino acids long. CDR3 sequence reads: CALSTWTGMNSPLHF. The CDR3 DNA follows: TGTGCCTTGTCAACCTGGACAGGCATGAATTCACCCCTCCACTTT.

This sequence joins TRBV25-1 and TRBJ1-2, with D perhaps TRBD1 (6 bases). CDR3 size: 14 residues. Germline CDR1 reads MGHDK; CDR2 reads SYGVNS. Deletions cut 2 bases from V and 4 bases from J, with 11 bases between. The CDR3, as DNA: TGTGCCAGCAGTGAAACAGGGTGGGCCTATGGCTACACCTTC. Its protein product is CASSETGWAYGYTF.

The rearrangement links TRBV6-5 to TRBJ1-1; TRBD1 aligns across 7 bases. Looked up from germline, CDR1 is MNHEY and CDR2 is SVGAGI. The CDR3 covers 13 residues. V shed 6 bases and J 5 bases; nucleotides not matched to a gene: 6. CDR3: CASSDRVSTEAFF. CDR3 in DNA: TGTGCCAGCAGCGACAGGGTCTCTACTGAAGCTTTCTTT.

The rearrangement joins TRBV12-5 to TRBJ2-5, with 8 nucleotides matching TRBD2. Germline V gene lookup returns CDR1 LGHNT and CDR2 FRNRAP. V lost 0 bases, J lost 0 bases, and 3 bases stayed unmatched. The CDR3 covers 16 residues. The CDR3 sequence is CASGLVAGAYQETQYF. CDR3 nucleotide sequence: TGTGCTAGTGGTTTGGTAGCGGGGGCCTACCAAGAGACCCAGTACTTC.

Worth noting for this clone: The same CDR3 can be traced to other DNA sequences in this sample. The chain employs TRBV12-3 or TRBV12-4 and TRBJ2-3; D unclear. The CDR3 runs to 11 residues. Trimming stripped 5 bases from V and 3 bases from J, with 3 bases between. For the CDR3, the DNA is TGTGCCAGCAGTCGTACAGATACGCAGTATTTT. Translating gives CASSRTDTQYF.

V and J are TRBV9 and TRBJ1-2; the match to TRBD1 covers 7 bases. CDR3 size: 13 residues. The trim removed 4 bases at V and 8 bases at J, leaving 8 bases unmatched. Per the germline V gene, CDR1 is SGDLS and CDR2 is YYNGEE. The CDR3 reads CASSLAGGSGYTF. CDR3 coding DNA: TGTGCCAGCAGCTTAGCAGGGGGTTCGGGCTACACCTTC.

V gene TRBV28 combines with J gene TRBJ1-4; tentatively, D is TRBD1 (5 bases). Germline assignment: CDR1 MDHEN and CDR2 SYDVKM. Trimming shortened V by 6 bases and J by 8 bases, and 19 bases separated the two germline ends. This CDR3 contains 15 residues. DNA for the CDR3: TGTGCCAGCAGCCACGGGGGAGGGATAGGCGAAAAACTGTTTTTT. Amino acids: CASSHGGGIGEKLFF.

The chain recombines TRBV30 with TRBJ1-1; unclear D gene. With 0 bases removed from V and 7 bases from J, the gap between germline ends came to 12 bases. The CDR3 consists of 13 residues. Germline lookup yields CDR1 GTSNPN and CDR2 SVGIG (reference sequence). This CDR3 is CAWSVVEEIEAFF. The CDR3 DNA is TGTGCCTGGAGTGTTGTTGAGGAGATTGAAGCTTTCTTT.

J is TRBJ2-4 and V is TRBV19, with a weak D call TRBD2 (6 bases). V was pared by 4 bases and J by 1 base, with 17 bases between. The CDR3 has 17 amino acids. The V gene's germline CDR1 is LNHDA and CDR2 SQIVND (reference sequence). In nucleotides, the CDR3 is TGTGCCAGTAGTACGACGGGACCCGGAGGGGCCAAAAACATTCAGTACTTC. This sequence encodes CASSTTGPGGAKNIQYF.

The chain uses TRBV24-1 and TRBJ2-2, with 9 nucleotides matching TRBD1. J lost 3 bases, V lost 4 bases, and 5 bases had no gene match. The CDR3 totals 16 residues. In germline, CDR1 is KGHDR, CDR2 SFDVKD. This CDR3 reads CATSDPGQGHTGELFF. As DNA, the CDR3 is TGTGCCACCAGTGACCCGGGACAGGGACACACCGGGGAGCTGTTTTTT.

This chain links TRBV12-3 or TRBV12-4 with TRBJ1-2; 7 bases fit TRBD1. The CDR3 sequence is 13 residues long. The V segment lost 5 bases and the J segment 4 bases; nucleotides outside the gene matches: 4. CDR3 protein: CASSADRAYGYTF. The CDR3 DNA reads TGTGCCAGCAGTGCCGACAGGGCCTATGGCTACACCTTC.

The CDR3 is CASSVESSAGYSQETQYF. In DNA form, the CDR3 reads TGTGCCAGCAGCGTAGAGAGTTCGGCAGGGTATTCCCAAGAGACCCAGTACTTC. The chain joins TRBV9 to TRBJ2-5; TRBD1 might be the D (5 bases). This CDR3 comprises 18 residues. Germline CDR1 is SGDLS and CDR2 is YYNGEE. V dropped 0 bases and J dropped 1 base, with 19 bases sitting between them.

This clone has only one observation. V usage is TRBV27 and J usage is TRBJ1-6; 7 positions agree with TRBD1. V shed 2 bases and J 7 bases; nucleotides not matched to a gene: 8. Germline V gene data show CDR1 as MNHEY and CDR2 as SMNVEV (reference sequence). This CDR3 is 16 amino acids long. The DNA of the CDR3 is TGTGCCAGCAGTTTAGAGCGGAGGGGGCGGAATTCACCCCTCCACTTT. This translates into CASSLERRGRNSPLHF.

The chain recombines TRBV6-5 with TRBJ2-5, with D perhaps TRBD2 (6 bases). Germline loops: CDR1 MNHEY, CDR2 SVGAGI. The CDR3 has 14 residues. The V gene lost 5 bases and the J gene lost 5 bases, with 15 bases spanning the gap. For the CDR3, the DNA is TGTGCCAGCAGTCGGGGGATTGGGTGGGAGACCCAGTACTTC. It yields the protein CASSRGIGWETQYF.

The gene calls are TRBV14 and TRBJ1-1, with D perhaps matching TRBD1 (5 bases). Germline loops: CDR1 SGHDN, CDR2 FVKESK. CDR3 length equals 12 residues. With 2 bases removed from V and 11 bases from J, the gap between germline ends came to 12 bases. The CDR3 region is CASSQLGAIAFF. CDR3 nucleotides: TGTGCCAGCAGCCAACTTGGGGCAATCGCTTTCTTT.

The chain joins TRBV5-6 to TRBJ2-7, with D maybe TRBD1 (5 bases). Between the trimmed V and J ends, which lost 0 bases and 0 bases, there was a span of 10 bases. The CDR3 covers 15 residues. The germline gives CDR1 SGHDT, CDR2 YYEEEE. In DNA, the CDR3 is TGTGCCAGCAGCTTGGTACGGACAAGCTCCTACGAGCAGTACTTC. As protein: CASSLVRTSSYEQYF.

This clone was recorded only once. V gene TRBV27 combines with J gene TRBJ2-5, with TRBD2 matching over 9 bases. The CDR3 is 14 amino acids. The V segment lost 6 bases and the J segment 6 bases; nucleotides outside the gene matches: 8. CDR1 and CDR2 (germline): MNHEY, SMNVEV (reference sequence). The CDR3 bases are TGTGCCAGCAGCCGTAGCGGGAGTGGAAAGACCCAGTACTTC. Translating it yields CASSRSGSGKTQYF.

The CDR3 coding sequence is TGTGCCAGCAGAGACCCTCCGGGACTAGACCCTCTCAATGAGCAGTTCTTC. Its protein is CASRDPPGLDPLNEQFF. The V call is TRBV2, the J call TRBJ2-1; 8 nucleotides match TRBD2. The CDR3 contains 17 residues. Trimming at V came to 6 bases and at J to 6 bases, leaving 16 bases not matched to a gene. In germline, CDR1 is SNHLY, CDR2 FYNNEI.

The V call is TRBV6-1, the J call TRBJ2-7; TRBD1 agrees at 12 bases. CDR1 is MNHNS, CDR2 SASEGT, per germline. V lost 1 base and J lost 4; bases outside the gene matches: 8. The CDR3 sequence is 17 residues long. As DNA, the CDR3 is TGTGCCAGCAGTGAAGTGGGGGGGACAGGGGGCCGGTACGAGCAGTACTTC. It is translated as CASSEVGGTGGRYEQYF.

The J gene is TRBJ2-7, the V gene TRBV7-2, with 10 nucleotides matching TRBD1. This CDR3 has 14 amino acids. Trimming removed 5 bases from V and 7 bases from J; junction bases left unmatched: 8. Germline CDR1 reads SGHTA; CDR2 reads FQGNSA. This CDR3 reads CASSPRQGAWEQYF. The CDR3 DNA follows: TGTGCCAGCAGCCCCCGACAGGGGGCCTGGGAGCAGTACTTC. Filled out from reference TRBV7-2 and TRBJ2-7, the complete variable domain reads GAGVSQSPSNKVTEKGKDVELRCDPISGHTALYWYRQSLGQGLEFLIYFQGNSAPDKSGLPSDRFSAERTGGSVSTLTIQRTQQEDSAVYLCASSPRQGAWEQYFGPGTRLTVT.

The chain joins TRBV28 to TRBJ1-4; 10 nucleotides align to TRBD1. The V segment lost 5 bases and the J segment 7 bases; nucleotides outside the gene matches: 10. CDR3 length: 16 amino acids. Germline-derived CDR1 and CDR2 are MDHEN and SYDVKM. The CDR3: CASSPLGQGEGEKLFF. CDR3 in DNA: TGTGCCAGCAGTCCCCTTGGACAGGGGGAAGGTGAAAAACTGTTTTTT.

The V call is TRBV19, the J call TRBJ1-4; 7 positions match TRBD1. CDR1 is LNHDA, CDR2 SQIVND, per germline (reference sequence). V was pared by 3 bases and J by 8 bases, with 12 bases of the junction left unmatched. The CDR3 covers 16 residues. CDR3 sequence: CASSIPPTGPREKLFF. CDR3 sequence (DNA): TGTGCCAGTAGTATCCCCCCGACAGGGCCGCGCGAAAAACTGTTTTTT.

The V call is TRBV5-1, the J call TRBJ2-2; D is perhaps TRBD2 (6 bases). V was shortened by 4 bases and J by 0 bases, with 10 bases between the two germline ends. The CDR3 consists of 15 residues. The germline V gene encodes CDR1 SGHRS and CDR2 YFSETQ. CDR3 coding DNA: TGCGCCAGCAGCGAGGGACTTACGAACACCGGGGAGCTGTTTTTT. Protein: CASSEGLTNTGELFF.

CDR3 bases: TGTGCCGCCGGGGGGGGCTTAAGCAATCAGCCCCAGCATTTT. Translation: CAAGGGLSNQPQHF. The chain couples TRBV6-5 to TRBJ1-5, with D possibly TRBD1 on 6 matching bases. Deletions cut 11 bases from V and 1 base from J, with 15 bases between. This CDR3 is built from 14 residues. Germline CDR1 reads MNHEY; CDR2 reads SVGAGI.

The rearrangement joins TRBV6-5 to TRBJ2-2; D call uncertain. CDR3 size: 16 residues. The germline V gene has CDR1 MNHEY and CDR2 SVGAGI. The germline V and J ends were trimmed by 2 bases and 2 bases, with 12 bases remaining between them. CDR3 nucleotides: TGTGCCAGCAGTTACCTACCACTGCAAAACACCGGGGAGCTGTTTTTT. It is translated as CASSYLPLQNTGELFF.

This rearrangement joins TRBV6-6 to TRBJ2-4; possible D gene TRBD2, 6 bases. V gave up 0 bases and J gave up 6 bases, with 12 bases separating them. Germline CDR1 and CDR2: MNHNY and SVGAGI (reference sequence). The CDR3 contains 15 residues. CDR3 nucleotide sequence: TGTGCCAGCAGTTACTCCCGGGAGTTGTCAAACATTCAGTACTTC. It codes for CASSYSRELSNIQYF.

This chain joins TRBV19 and TRBJ2-5, with D perhaps matching TRBD2 (7 bases). Per the germline V gene, CDR1 is LNHDA and CDR2 is SQIVND (reference sequence). CDR3 length: 15 residues. Trimming removed 1 base from V and 2 bases from J, with 11 bases in between. CDR3 protein: CASSIAQGGQETQYF. In nucleotides, the CDR3 is TGTGCCAGTAGTATAGCACAGGGAGGGCAAGAGACCCAGTACTTC.

The V call is TRBV4-1, the J call TRBJ2-3, with 10 bases matching TRBD1. Trimming removed 3 bases from V and 2 bases from J; junction bases left unmatched: 8. CDR1 and CDR2 from the germline V gene are MGHRA and YSYEKL. The CDR3 spans 17 residues. CDR3 amino acids: CASSHYPGTGDTDTQYF. For the CDR3, the DNA is TGCGCCAGCAGCCATTACCCCGGGACAGGGGACACAGATACGCAGTATTTT.

The CDR3 DNA reads as TGTGCCAGCAGCAAAGTATGGGGGAGGCAGGGGGCCGGATACACCTTC. It yields the protein CASSKVWGRQGAGYTF. The V and J genes are TRBV21-1 and TRBJ1-2; the table assigns TRBD1, which was not confirmed against the DNA. TRBV21-1 is recorded as a pseudogene. The CDR3 covers 16 residues.